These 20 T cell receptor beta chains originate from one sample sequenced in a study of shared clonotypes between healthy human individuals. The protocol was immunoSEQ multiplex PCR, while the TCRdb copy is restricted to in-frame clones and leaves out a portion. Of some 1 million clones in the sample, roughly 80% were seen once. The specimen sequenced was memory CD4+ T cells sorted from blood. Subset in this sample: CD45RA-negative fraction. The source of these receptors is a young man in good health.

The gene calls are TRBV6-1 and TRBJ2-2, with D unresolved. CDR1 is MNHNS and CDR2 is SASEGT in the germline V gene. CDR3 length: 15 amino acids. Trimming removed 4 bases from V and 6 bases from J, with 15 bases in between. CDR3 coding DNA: TGTGCCAGCAGTGGAACGTACGTGGACCCCGGGGAGCTGTTTTTT. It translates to CASSGTYVDPGELFF.

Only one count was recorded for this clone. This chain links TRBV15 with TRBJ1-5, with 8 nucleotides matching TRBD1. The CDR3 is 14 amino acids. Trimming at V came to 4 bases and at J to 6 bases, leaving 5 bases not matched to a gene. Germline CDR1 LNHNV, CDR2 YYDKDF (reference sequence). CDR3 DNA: TGTGCCACCAGCACCGACAGGGGTTTTCAGCCCCAGCATTTT. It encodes CATSTDRGFQPQHF.

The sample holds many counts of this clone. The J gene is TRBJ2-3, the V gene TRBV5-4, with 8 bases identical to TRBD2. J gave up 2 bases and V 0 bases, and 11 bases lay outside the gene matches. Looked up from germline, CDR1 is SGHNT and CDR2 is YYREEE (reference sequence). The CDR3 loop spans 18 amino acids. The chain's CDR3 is CASSLVPGRGGTTDTQYF. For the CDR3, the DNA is TGTGCCAGCAGCTTGGTTCCCGGACGCGGGGGGACCACAGATACGCAGTATTTT.

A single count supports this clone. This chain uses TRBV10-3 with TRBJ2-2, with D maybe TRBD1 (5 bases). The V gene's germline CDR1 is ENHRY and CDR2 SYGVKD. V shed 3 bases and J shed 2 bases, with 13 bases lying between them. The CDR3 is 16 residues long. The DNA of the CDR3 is TGTGCCATCAGTGAACAGACAGCCTCAAACACCGGGGAGCTGTTTTTT. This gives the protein CAISEQTASNTGELFF.

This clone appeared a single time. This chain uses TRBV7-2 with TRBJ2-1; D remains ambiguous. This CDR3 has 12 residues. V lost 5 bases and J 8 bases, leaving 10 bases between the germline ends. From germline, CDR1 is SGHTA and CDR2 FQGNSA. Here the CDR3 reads CASSRRVDEQFF. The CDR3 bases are TGTGCCAGCAGCCGACGCGTCGATGAGCAGTTCTTC.

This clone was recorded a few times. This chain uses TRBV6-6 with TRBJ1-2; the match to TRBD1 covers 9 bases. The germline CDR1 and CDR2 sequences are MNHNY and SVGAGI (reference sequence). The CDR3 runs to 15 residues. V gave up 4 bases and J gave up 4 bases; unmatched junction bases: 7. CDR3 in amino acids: CASSSKQGAGYGYTF. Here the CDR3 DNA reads TGTGCCAGCAGTTCCAAACAGGGGGCTGGCTATGGCTACACCTTC.

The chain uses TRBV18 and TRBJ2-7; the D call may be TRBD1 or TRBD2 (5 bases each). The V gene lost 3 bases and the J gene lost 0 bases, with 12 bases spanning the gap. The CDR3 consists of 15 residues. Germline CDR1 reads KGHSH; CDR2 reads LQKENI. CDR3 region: CASSPARGYSYEQYF. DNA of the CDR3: TGTGCCAGCTCACCTGCCCGGGGCTACTCCTACGAGCAGTACTTC. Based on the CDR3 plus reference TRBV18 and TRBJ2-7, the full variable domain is NAGVMQNPRHLVRRRGQEARLRCSPMKGHSHVYWYRQLPEEGLKFMVYLQKENIIDESGMPKERFSAEFPKEGPSILRIQQVVRGDSAAYFCASSPARGYSYEQYFGPGTRLTVT.

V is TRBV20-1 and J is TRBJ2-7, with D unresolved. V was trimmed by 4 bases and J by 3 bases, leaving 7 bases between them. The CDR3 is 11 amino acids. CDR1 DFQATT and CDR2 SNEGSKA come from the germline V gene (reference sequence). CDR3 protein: CSATTDYEQYF. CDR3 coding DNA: TGCAGTGCTACCACAGACTACGAGCAGTACTTC.

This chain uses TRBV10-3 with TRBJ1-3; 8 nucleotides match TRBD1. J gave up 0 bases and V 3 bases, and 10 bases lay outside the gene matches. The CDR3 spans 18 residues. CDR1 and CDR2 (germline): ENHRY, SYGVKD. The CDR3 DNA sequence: TGTGCCATCAGTGAAATGTTAGCAGGGGGCCTCTCTGGAAACACCATATATTTT. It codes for CAISEMLAGGLSGNTIYF.

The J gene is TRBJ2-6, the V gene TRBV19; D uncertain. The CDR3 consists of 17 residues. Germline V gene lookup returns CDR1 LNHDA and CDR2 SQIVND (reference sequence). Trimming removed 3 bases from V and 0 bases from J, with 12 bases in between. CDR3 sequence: CASSISFANSGANVLTF. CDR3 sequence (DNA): TGTGCCAGTAGTATCTCCTTCGCAAACTCTGGGGCCAACGTCCTGACTTTC.

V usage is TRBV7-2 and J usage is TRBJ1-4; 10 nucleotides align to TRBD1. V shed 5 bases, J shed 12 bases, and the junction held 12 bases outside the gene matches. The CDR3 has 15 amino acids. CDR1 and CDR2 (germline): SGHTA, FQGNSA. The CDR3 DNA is TGTGCCAGCAGCCGGACGGGACAGGGGTCTGGGGAACTGTTTTTT. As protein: CASSRTGQGSGELFF. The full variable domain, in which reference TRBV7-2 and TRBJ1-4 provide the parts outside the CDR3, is GAGVSQSPSNKVTEKGKDVELRCDPISGHTALYWYRQSLGQGLEFLIYFQGNSAPDKSGLPSDRFSAERTGGSVSTLTIQRTQQEDSAVYLCASSRTGQGSGELFFGSGTQLSVL.

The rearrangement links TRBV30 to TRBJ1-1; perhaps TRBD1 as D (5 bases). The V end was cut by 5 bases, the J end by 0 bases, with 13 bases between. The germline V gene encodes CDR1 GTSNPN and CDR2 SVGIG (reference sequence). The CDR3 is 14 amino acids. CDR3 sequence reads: CAWSAGPMNTEAFF. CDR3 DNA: TGTGCCTGGTCTGCGGGACCGATGAACACTGAAGCTTTCTTT. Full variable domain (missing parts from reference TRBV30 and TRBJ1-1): SQTIHQWPATLVQPVGSPLSLECTVEGTSNPNLYWYRQAAGRGLQLLFYSVGIGQISSEVPQNLSASRPQDRQFILSSKKLLLSDSGFYLCAWSAGPMNTEAFFGQGTRLTVV.

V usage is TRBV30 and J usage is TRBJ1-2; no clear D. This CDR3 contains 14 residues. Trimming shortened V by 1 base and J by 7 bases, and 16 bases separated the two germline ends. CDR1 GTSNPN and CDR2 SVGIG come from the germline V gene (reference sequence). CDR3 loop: CAWSAGLGVRGYTF. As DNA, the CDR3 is TGTGCCTGGAGTGCGGGCCTCGGAGTACGTGGCTACACCTTC.

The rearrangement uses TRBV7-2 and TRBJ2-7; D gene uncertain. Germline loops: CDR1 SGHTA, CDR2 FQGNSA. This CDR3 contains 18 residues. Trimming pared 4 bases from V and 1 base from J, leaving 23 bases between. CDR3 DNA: TGTGCCAGCAGCTCCCTACGACCGACAATGGGCGTTTCCTACGAGCAGTACTTC. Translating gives CASSSLRPTMGVSYEQYF.

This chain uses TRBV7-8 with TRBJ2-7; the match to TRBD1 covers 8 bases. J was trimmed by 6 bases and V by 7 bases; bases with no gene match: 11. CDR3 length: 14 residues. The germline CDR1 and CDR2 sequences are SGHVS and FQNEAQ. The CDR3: CASKEDREVGEQYF. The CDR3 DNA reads TGTGCCAGCAAGGAGGACAGGGAAGTAGGCGAGCAGTACTTC. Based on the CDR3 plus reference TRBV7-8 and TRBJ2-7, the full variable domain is GAGVSQSPRYKVAKRGQDVALRCDPISGHVSLFWYQQALGQGPEFLTYFQNEAQLDKSGLPSDRFFAERPEGSVSTLKIQRTQQEDSAVYLCASKEDREVGEQYFGPGTRLTVT.

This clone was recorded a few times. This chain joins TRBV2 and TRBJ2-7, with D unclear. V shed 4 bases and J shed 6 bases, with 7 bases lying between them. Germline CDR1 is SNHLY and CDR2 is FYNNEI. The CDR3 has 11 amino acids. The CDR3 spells CASSAGFEQYF. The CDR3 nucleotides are TGTGCCAGCAGTGCTGGTTTCGAGCAGTACTTC.

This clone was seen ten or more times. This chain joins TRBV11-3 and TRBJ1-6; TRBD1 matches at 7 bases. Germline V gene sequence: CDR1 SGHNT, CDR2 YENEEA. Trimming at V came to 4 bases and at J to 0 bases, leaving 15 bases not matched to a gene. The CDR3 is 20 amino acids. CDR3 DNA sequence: TGTGCCAGCAGCTCTAGGGGGAAGGGACAGTCGAGCTCCTATAATTCACCCCTCCACTTT. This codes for CASSSRGKGQSSSYNSPLHF.

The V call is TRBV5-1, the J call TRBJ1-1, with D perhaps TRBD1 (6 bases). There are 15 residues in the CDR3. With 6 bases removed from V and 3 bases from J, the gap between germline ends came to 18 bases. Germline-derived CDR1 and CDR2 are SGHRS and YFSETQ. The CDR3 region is CASKVQGSVDTEAFF. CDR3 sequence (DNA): TGCGCCAGCAAGGTACAGGGAAGTGTCGACACTGAAGCTTTCTTT.

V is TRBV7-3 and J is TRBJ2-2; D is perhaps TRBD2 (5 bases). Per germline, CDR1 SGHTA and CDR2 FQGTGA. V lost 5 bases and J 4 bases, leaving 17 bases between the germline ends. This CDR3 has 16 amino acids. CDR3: CASSTKLVGSTGELFF. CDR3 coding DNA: TGTGCCAGCAGCACTAAACTAGTGGGGAGCACCGGGGAGCTGTTTTTT.

This CDR3 is CASSYSGQNSGNTIYF. CDR3 nucleotide sequence: TGTGCCAGCAGTTACTCGGGACAGAACTCTGGAAACACCATATATTTT. The V call is TRBV6-6, the J call TRBJ1-3; the match to TRBD1 covers 7 bases. With 0 bases clipped from V and 0 bases from J, the junction kept 2 bases outside the gene matches. Looked up from germline, CDR1 is MNHNY and CDR2 is SVGAGI (reference sequence). CDR3 length equals 16 residues.